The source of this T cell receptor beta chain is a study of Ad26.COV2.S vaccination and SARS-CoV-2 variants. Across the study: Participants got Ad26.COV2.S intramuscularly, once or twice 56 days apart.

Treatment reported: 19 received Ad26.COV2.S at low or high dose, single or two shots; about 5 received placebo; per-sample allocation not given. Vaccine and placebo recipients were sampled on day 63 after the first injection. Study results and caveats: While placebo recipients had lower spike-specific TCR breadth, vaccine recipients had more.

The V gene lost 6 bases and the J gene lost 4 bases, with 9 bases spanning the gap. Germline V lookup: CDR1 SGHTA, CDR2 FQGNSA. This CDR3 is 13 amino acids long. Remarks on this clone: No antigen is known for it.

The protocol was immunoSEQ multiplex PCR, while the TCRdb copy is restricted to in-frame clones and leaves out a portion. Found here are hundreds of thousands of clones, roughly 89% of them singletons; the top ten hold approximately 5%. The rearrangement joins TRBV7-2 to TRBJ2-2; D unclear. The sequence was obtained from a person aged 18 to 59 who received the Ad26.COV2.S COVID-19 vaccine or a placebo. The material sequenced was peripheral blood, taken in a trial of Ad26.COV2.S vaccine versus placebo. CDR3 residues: CASRQTLTGELFF. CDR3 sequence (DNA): TGTGCCAGCAGACAAACCCTCACCGGGGAGCTGTTTTTT.